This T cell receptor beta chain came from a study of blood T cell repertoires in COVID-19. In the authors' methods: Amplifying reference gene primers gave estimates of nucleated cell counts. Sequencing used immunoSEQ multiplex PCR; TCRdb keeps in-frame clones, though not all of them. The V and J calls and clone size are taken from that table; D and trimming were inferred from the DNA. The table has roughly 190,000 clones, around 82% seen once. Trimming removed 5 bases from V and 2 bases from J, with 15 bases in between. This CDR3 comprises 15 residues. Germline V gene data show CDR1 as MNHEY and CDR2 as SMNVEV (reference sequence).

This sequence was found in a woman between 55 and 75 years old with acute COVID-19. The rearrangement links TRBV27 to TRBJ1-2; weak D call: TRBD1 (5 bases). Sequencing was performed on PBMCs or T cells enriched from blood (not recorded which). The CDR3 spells CASSPKTASNYGYTF. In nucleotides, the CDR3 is TGTGCCAGCAGTCCAAAGACAGCTTCCAACTATGGCTACACCTTC.